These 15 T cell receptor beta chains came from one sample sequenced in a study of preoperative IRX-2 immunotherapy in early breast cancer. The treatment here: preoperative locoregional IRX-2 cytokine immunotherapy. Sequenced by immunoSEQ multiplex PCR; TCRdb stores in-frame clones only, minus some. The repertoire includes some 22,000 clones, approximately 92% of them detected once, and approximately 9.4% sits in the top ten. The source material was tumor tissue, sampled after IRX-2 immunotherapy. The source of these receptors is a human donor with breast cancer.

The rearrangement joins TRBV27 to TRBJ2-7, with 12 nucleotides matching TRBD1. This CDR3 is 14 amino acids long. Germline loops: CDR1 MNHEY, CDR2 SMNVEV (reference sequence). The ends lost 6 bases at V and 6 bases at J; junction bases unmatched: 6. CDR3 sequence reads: CASSRGQGAVEQYF. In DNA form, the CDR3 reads TGTGCCAGCAGCCGGGGACAGGGGGCGGTCGAGCAGTACTTC.

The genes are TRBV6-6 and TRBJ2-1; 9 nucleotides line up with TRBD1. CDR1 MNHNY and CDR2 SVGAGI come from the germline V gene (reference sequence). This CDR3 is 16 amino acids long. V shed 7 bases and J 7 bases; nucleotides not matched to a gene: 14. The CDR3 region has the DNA TGTGCCAGCACCCCTCGGGACAGGGCAGGGGTAAATGAGCAGTTCTTC. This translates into CASTPRDRAGVNEQFF.

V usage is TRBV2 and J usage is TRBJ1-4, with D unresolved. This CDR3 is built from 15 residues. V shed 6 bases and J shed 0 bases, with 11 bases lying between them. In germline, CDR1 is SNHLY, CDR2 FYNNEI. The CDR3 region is CASRTDRPTNEKLFF. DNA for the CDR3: TGTGCCAGCAGGACGGACCGCCCAACTAATGAAAAACTGTTTTTT.

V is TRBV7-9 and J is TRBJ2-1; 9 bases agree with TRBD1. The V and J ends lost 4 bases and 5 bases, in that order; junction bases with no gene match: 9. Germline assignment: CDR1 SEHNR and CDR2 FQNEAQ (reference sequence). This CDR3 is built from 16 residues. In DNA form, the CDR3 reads TGTGCCAGCAGCTCCGGCCCGGGACAGGGCGACAATGAGCAGTTCTTC. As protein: CASSSGPGQGDNEQFF.

The CDR3 nucleotides are TGTGCCAGCAGTCCGGGACAGGGGGCAAGCAATCAGCCCCAGCATTTT. It is translated as CASSPGQGASNQPQHF. The chain has TRBV7-6 and TRBJ1-5; 12 bases map to TRBD1. The CDR3 is made up of 16 amino acids. The germline V gene encodes CDR1 SGHVS and CDR2 FNYEAQ. The V gene end was trimmed by 6 bases and the J gene end by 1 base; junction bases not matched to a gene: 4.

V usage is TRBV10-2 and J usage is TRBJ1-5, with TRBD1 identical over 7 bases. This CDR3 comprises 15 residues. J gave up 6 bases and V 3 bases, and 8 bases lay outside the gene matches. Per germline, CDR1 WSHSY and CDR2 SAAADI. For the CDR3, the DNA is TGCGCCAGCAGTGACCAGGGGGGCTGGGGTCAGCCCCAGCATTTT. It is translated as CASSDQGGWGQPQHF.

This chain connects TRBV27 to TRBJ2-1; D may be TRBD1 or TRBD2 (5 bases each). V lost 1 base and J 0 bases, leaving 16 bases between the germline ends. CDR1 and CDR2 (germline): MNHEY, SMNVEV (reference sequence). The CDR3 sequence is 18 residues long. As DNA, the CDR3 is TGTGCCAGCAGTTTATATGGGGGAGAGGGGAGCTCCTACAATGAGCAGTTCTTC. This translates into CASSLYGGEGSSYNEQFF.

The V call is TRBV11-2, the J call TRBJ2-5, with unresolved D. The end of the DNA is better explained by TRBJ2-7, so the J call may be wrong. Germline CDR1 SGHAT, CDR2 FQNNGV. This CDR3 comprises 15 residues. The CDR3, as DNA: TGTGCCAGCAGCTTAGACTCGGACGGCTCCTACGAGCAGTACTTC. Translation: CASSLDSDGSYEQYF.

The CDR3 DNA is TGTGCCAGCAGTTTACGGGGGCAAGGCATTCAGTACTTC. This translates into CASSLRGQGIQYF. J is TRBJ2-4 and V is TRBV27; TRBD1 or TRBD2 may be the D gene (6 bases each). The CDR3 spans 13 residues. Germline lookup yields CDR1 MNHEY and CDR2 SMNVEV (reference sequence). V was pared by 2 bases and J by 9 bases, with 11 bases between.

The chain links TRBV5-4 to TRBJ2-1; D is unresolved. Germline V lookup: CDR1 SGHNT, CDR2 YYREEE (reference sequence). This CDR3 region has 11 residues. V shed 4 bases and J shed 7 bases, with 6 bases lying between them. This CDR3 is CASSLLNEQFF. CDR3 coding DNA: TGTGCCAGCAGCCTGCTTAATGAGCAGTTCTTC.

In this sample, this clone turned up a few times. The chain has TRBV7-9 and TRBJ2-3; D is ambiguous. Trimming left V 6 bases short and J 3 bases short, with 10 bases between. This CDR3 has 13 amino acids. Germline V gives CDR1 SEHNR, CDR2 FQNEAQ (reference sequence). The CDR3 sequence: CASRATYTDTQYF. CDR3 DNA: TGTGCCAGCAGGGCTACCTATACAGATACGCAGTATTTT.

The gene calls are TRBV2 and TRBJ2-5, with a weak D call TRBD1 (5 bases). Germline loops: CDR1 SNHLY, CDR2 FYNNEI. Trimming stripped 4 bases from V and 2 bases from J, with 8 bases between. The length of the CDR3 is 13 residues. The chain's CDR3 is CASSVDKQETQYF. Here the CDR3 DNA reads TGTGCCAGCAGTGTGGACAAGCAAGAGACCCAGTACTTC.

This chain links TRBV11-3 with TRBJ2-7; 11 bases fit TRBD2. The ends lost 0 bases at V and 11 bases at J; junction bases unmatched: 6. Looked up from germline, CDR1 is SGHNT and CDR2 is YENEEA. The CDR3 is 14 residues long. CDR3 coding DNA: TGTGCCAGCAGCTTAGACTCTAGCGGGAGGCTCGAGTACTTC. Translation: CASSLDSSGRLEYF.

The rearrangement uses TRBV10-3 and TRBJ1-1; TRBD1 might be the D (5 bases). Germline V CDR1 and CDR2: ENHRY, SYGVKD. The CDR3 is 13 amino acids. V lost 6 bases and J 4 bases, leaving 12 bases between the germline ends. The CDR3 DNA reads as TGTGCCATCAGCAGGGAAGTTAGCACTGAAGCTTTCTTT. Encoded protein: CAISREVSTEAFF.

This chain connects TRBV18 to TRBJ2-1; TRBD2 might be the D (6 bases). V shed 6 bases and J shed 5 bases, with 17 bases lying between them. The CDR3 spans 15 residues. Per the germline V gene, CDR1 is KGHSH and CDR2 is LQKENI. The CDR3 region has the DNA TGTGCCAGCTCCCCCGTGGCGGGGCGCAACAATGAGCAGTTCTTC. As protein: CASSPVAGRNNEQFF.